Below are 23 T cell receptor beta chains sequenced from a single sample in a study of long-term antiretroviral therapy in people with HIV (dated by TCRdb to between 2020 and 2023). The immunoSEQ hsTCRB v3.0 assay was used at survey level resolution to sequence the TRB variable region. The clones in this table, taken by TCRdb from immuneACCESS, are in-frame only. Not every clone is retained; where verified, under half of the shortfall comes from an unresolved V gene, and the cause of the rest is unknown. Recorded for this sample are more than 15,000 clones; approximately 90% of them occurred a single time. The top ten hold 10% to 15% of the sample. The sample here was unsorted PBMCs, taken 0.6 years after starting antiretroviral therapy. The receptor source for this set is a woman aged 40 to 55 with HIV.

The rearrangement joins TRBV5-5 to TRBJ1-2; D unresolved. V dropped 4 bases and J dropped 0 bases, with 16 bases sitting between them. CDR3 size: 16 residues. Germline loops: CDR1 SGHKS, CDR2 YYEKEE (reference sequence). CDR3 protein: CASSDGPDGANYGYTF. As DNA, the CDR3 is TGTGCCAGCAGCGATGGTCCCGACGGAGCTAACTATGGCTACACCTTC.

This chain uses TRBV4-1 with TRBJ1-4; D is perhaps TRBD1 (5 bases). CDR1 is MGHRA and CDR2 is YSYEKL in the germline V gene. The CDR3 extends over 15 amino acids. Trimming cost V 0 bases and J 7 bases, with 12 bases left between them. The CDR3 region is CASSQEGTMVEKLFF. CDR3 in DNA: TGCGCCAGCAGCCAAGAGGGGACCATGGTTGAAAAACTGTTTTTT.

V gene TRBV5-5 combines with J gene TRBJ2-2, with TRBD2 matching over 7 bases. The germline V gene encodes CDR1 SGHKS and CDR2 YYEKEE (reference sequence). The V segment lost 4 bases and the J segment 2 bases; nucleotides outside the gene matches: 8. The CDR3 extends over 16 amino acids. The DNA for the CDR3 is TGTGCCAGCAGCGGCCGCAGCGGGGATAACACCGGGGAGCTGTTTTTT. Its translation: CASSGRSGDNTGELFF.

The chain joins TRBV30 to TRBJ2-1; TRBD2 matches 11 bases. This CDR3 contains 13 residues. Trimming removed 5 bases from V and 5 bases from J; junction bases left unmatched: 2. Germline V gene sequence: CDR1 GTSNPN, CDR2 SVGIG (reference sequence). CDR3 protein: CAWSGLADNEQFF. CDR3 nucleotide sequence: TGTGCCTGGTCGGGACTAGCGGACAATGAGCAGTTCTTC. Filled out from reference TRBV30 and TRBJ2-1, the complete variable domain reads SQTIHQWPATLVQPVGSPLSLECTVEGTSNPNLYWYRQAAGRGLQLLFYSVGIGQISSEVPQNLSASRPQDRQFILSSKKLLLSDSGFYLCAWSGLADNEQFFGPGTRLTVL.

The V gene is TRBV18, the J gene TRBJ1-1, with TRBD1 as a possible D gene (6 bases). This CDR3 is 16 amino acids long. Between the trimmed V and J ends, which lost 8 bases and 1 base, there was a span of 20 bases. The V gene's germline CDR1 is KGHSH and CDR2 LQKENI. The CDR3 DNA follows: TGTGCCAGCATCTTAAAGGGGGGGGTAAAGAACACTGAAGCTTTCTTT. Its translation is CASILKGGVKNTEAFF.

The CDR3, as DNA: TGCGCCAGCAGCTTGGGGGGGAAAGGCTATGGCTACACCTTC. Its translation is CASSLGGKGYGYTF. The gene calls are TRBV5-1 and TRBJ1-2; weak D call: TRBD1 (5 bases). Germline loops: CDR1 SGHRS, CDR2 YFSETQ. The CDR3 extends over 14 amino acids. The ends were cut back, 0 bases at V and 4 bases at J, with 10 bases in the middle.

The chain is built from TRBV27 and TRBJ2-2; 7 bases agree with TRBD1. V lost 5 bases to trimming and J lost 6 bases; unmatched junction nucleotides: 6. The CDR3 runs to 14 residues. Germline loops: CDR1 MNHEY, CDR2 SMNVEV (reference sequence). This CDR3 is CASSKTGSSGELFF. CDR3 coding DNA: TGTGCCAGCAGTAAGACAGGGTCTTCCGGGGAGCTGTTTTTT.

The chain employs TRBV27 and TRBJ1-6; D not resolved. The CDR3 runs to 14 residues. Germline CDR1 and CDR2: MNHEY and SMNVEV (reference sequence). The germline V and J ends were trimmed by 2 bases and 8 bases, with 10 bases remaining between them. The DNA of the CDR3 is TGTGCCAGCAGTTTAGCAGGCTCGTATTCACCCCTCCACTTT. Translated, it gives CASSLAGSYSPLHF.

V gene TRBV4-3 combines with J gene TRBJ2-7; D is possibly TRBD1 or TRBD2 (7 bases each). V gave up 0 bases and J gave up 4 bases, with 16 bases separating them. Germline V lookup: CDR1 LGHNA, CDR2 YSLEER. The CDR3 is made up of 16 amino acids. As DNA, the CDR3 is TGCGCCAGCAGCCAAGAACCGGCAGGGGGGGGATACGAGCAGTACTTC. Residues: CASSQEPAGGGYEQYF.

V and J are TRBV14 and TRBJ1-1; the match to TRBD1 covers 7 bases. The J segment lost 0 bases and the V segment lost 7 bases, leaving 14 bases of the junction unmatched. Germline CDR1 reads SGHDN; CDR2 reads FVKESK. CDR3 length: 17 residues. The CDR3, as DNA: TGTGCCAGCACCTCAATCGGGACAGTATTAATGAACACTGAAGCTTTCTTT. This codes for CASTSIGTVLMNTEAFF.

The chain has TRBV12-5 and TRBJ2-2; no clear D. Germline lookup yields CDR1 LGHNT and CDR2 FRNRAP. Trimming removed 4 bases from V and 5 bases from J, with 8 bases in between. This CDR3 comprises 13 residues. CDR3 in amino acids: CASGSYVTGELFF. In nucleotides, the CDR3 is TGTGCTAGTGGTTCTTACGTTACCGGGGAGCTGTTTTTT.

The chain joins TRBV5-4 to TRBJ2-7; possibly TRBD2 for D (5 bases). Germline V gene lookup returns CDR1 SGHNT and CDR2 YYREEE (reference sequence). The ends were cut back, 0 bases at V and 0 bases at J, with 13 bases in the middle. The CDR3 length is 16 residues. The CDR3 sequence is CASSLAASSVSYEQYF. The DNA of the CDR3 is TGTGCCAGCAGCTTGGCCGCTAGCTCGGTCTCCTACGAGCAGTACTTC.

CDR3 sequence reads: CASSRNQETQYF. CDR3 sequence (DNA): TGTGCCAGTAGTAGGAACCAAGAGACCCAGTACTTC. The rearrangement uses TRBV19 and TRBJ2-5; no reliable D call. Germline values: CDR1 LNHDA, CDR2 SQIVND (reference sequence). The V and J ends lost 4 bases and 0 bases respectively, with 3 bases between them. The CDR3 extends over 12 amino acids. Based on the CDR3 plus reference TRBV19 and TRBJ2-5, the full variable domain is DGGITQSPKYLFRKEGQNVTLSCEQNLNHDAMYWYRQDPGQGLRLIYYSQIVNDFQKGDIAEGYSVSREKKESFPLTVTSAQKNPTAFYLCASSRNQETQYFGPGTRLLVL.

The rearrangement uses TRBV5-1 and TRBJ2-5; possible D gene TRBD1, 6 bases. This CDR3 is built from 14 residues. Trimming removed 0 bases at V and 1 base at J, with 7 bases between. Per germline, CDR1 SGHRS and CDR2 YFSETQ. The CDR3 loop is CASSLGRGQETQYF. For the CDR3, the DNA is TGCGCCAGCAGCTTGGGCAGGGGCCAAGAGACCCAGTACTTC.

This chain's CDR3 is CATSRDHLPDTQYF. In DNA, the CDR3 is TGTGCCACCAGCAGAGACCATCTCCCAGATACGCAGTATTTT. V usage is TRBV15 and J usage is TRBJ2-3; D unclear. The CDR3 runs 14 residues. Germline CDR1 LNHNV, CDR2 YYDKDF (reference sequence). V dropped 0 bases and J dropped 4 bases, with 8 bases sitting between them.

The gene calls are TRBV30 and TRBJ1-6, with D unclear. V was shortened by 2 bases and J by 6 bases, with 11 bases between the two germline ends. The CDR3 is 14 amino acids. The V gene's germline CDR1 is GTSNPN and CDR2 SVGIG (reference sequence). CDR3 nucleotides: TGTGCCTGGAGTTTAACCTCTATTAATTCACCCCTCCACTTT. This gives the protein CAWSLTSINSPLHF.

CDR3 region: CASSPAWVYNEQFF. In DNA form, the CDR3 reads TGTGCCAGCAGCCCCGCTTGGGTGTACAATGAGCAGTTCTTC. This chain uses TRBV7-2 with TRBJ2-1; D ambiguous. The CDR3 is 14 amino acids. CDR1 is SGHTA and CDR2 is FQGNSA in the germline V gene. V lost 5 bases and J lost 4, with 12 bases in between.

The rearrangement uses TRBV4-1 and TRBJ2-3; possible D gene TRBD1, 5 bases. Germline CDR1 MGHRA, CDR2 YSYEKL. The CDR3 covers 15 residues. V lost 7 bases, J lost 4 bases, and 18 bases lay in between. The CDR3 DNA is TGCGCCAGCACCATGGGGCAGTTTAGCTCAGATACGCAGTATTTT. Translated: CASTMGQFSSDTQYF.

This clone has only a few counts. V is TRBV7-9 and J is TRBJ2-7; D remains ambiguous. Germline V gene sequence: CDR1 SEHNR, CDR2 FQNEAQ (reference sequence). This CDR3 contains 13 residues. The V and J ends lost 5 bases and 2 bases respectively, with 10 bases between them. The CDR3 region is CASSPPSAYEQYF. The CDR3 DNA is TGTGCCAGCAGCCCTCCCTCAGCCTACGAGCAGTACTTC.

V gene TRBV11-2 combines with J gene TRBJ2-7; D uncertain. The V end lost 1 base, the J end lost 7 bases, and 11 bases lay between the germline ends. Germline V CDR1 and CDR2: SGHAT, FQNNGV. The CDR3 length is 13 residues. CDR3 protein: CASSLGPVPEQYF. CDR3 nucleotides: TGTGCCAGCAGCTTAGGTCCCGTCCCAGAGCAGTACTTC.

This chain joins TRBV7-9 and TRBJ2-2; 7 bases map to TRBD1. This CDR3 contains 15 residues. V was clipped by 3 bases and J by 2 bases; unmatched bases: 3. Germline V gene sequence: CDR1 SEHNR, CDR2 FQNEAQ (reference sequence). The CDR3 DNA sequence: TGTGCCAGCAGCTTTCGAGGGGGCAACACCGGGGAGCTGTTTTTT. It yields the protein CASSFRGGNTGELFF.

The chain combines TRBV12-5 with TRBJ2-5; 10 bases are shared with TRBD2. The CDR3 extends over 17 amino acids. Germline loops: CDR1 LGHNT, CDR2 FRNRAP. After removal of 0 bases from V and 5 bases from J, the junction contained 9 bases not matched to a gene. The CDR3 spells CASGLVPTSGRPETQYF. The CDR3 coding sequence is TGTGCTAGTGGTTTGGTACCGACTAGCGGGCGACCGGAGACCCAGTACTTC.

This chain connects TRBV5-6 to TRBJ1-4; the D is unclear. CDR1 SGHDT and CDR2 YYEEEE come from the germline V gene. The CDR3 loop spans 13 amino acids. The V gene lost 0 bases and the J gene lost 15 bases, with 15 bases spanning the gap. CDR3: CASSLGRGPALFF. The CDR3 DNA follows: TGTGCCAGCAGCTTGGGACGAGGGCCCGCGTTGTTTTTT.